This entry concerns a single TCR beta chain. As processed by the authors: Amplification with reference gene primers provided the estimates of nucleated cell counts. TCRdb's table, derived via immunoSEQ multiplex PCR, lists solely in-frame clones and lacks some. D and trimming were read from the DNA, whereas the V and J calls and clone size are those reported in that table. The table lists roughly 150,000 clones, about four fifths of them singletons, with about 11% in the top ten. This entry belongs to a study of blood T cell repertoires in COVID-19. Study-level information: Acute-phase and convalescent COVID-19 samples originated in the United States, Italy and Spain. T cells, B-cell-depleted T cells, or PBMCs supplied cDNA or gDNA.

The V and J ends lost 4 bases and 3 bases, in that order; junction bases with no gene match: 10. This CDR3 contains 16 residues. The germline V gene has CDR1 MGHRA and CDR2 YSYEKL. Sample: peripheral blood. This chain connects TRBV4-1 to TRBJ2-7, with 9 bases identical to TRBD2. The TCR was taken from a man in his 60s with active or convalescent COVID-19. DNA for the CDR3: TGCGCCAGCAGCCTTTCCGGGACTAGCATCCTCTACGAGCAGTACTTC. Its protein product is CASSLSGTSILYEQYF.